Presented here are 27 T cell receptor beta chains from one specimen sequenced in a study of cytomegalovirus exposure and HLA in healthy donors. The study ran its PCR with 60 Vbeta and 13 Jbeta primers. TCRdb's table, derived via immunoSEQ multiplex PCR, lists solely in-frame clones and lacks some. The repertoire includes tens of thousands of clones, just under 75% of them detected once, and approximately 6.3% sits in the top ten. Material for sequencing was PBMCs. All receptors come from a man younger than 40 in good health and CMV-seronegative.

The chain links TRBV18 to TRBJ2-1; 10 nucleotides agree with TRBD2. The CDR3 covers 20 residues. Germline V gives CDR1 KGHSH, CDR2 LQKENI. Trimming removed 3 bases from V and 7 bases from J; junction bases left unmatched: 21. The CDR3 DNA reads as TGTGCCAGCTCACCCCCCGGGTGGGCTAGCGGGAGCCCCGTAGATAATGAGCAGTTCTTC. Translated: CASSPPGWASGSPVDNEQFF.

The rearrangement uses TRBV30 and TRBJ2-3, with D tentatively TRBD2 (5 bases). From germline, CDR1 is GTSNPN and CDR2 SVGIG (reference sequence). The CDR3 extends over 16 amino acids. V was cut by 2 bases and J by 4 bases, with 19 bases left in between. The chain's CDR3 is CAWSTRVGREADTQYF. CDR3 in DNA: TGTGCCTGGAGTACCCGGGTGGGGAGAGAAGCAGATACGCAGTATTTT.

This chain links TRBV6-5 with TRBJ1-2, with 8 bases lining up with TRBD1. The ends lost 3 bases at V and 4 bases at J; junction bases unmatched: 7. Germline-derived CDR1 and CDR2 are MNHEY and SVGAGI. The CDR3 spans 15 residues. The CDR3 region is CASSYTGQGPYGYTF. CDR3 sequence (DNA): TGTGCCAGCAGTTATACCGGACAGGGCCCCTATGGCTACACCTTC.

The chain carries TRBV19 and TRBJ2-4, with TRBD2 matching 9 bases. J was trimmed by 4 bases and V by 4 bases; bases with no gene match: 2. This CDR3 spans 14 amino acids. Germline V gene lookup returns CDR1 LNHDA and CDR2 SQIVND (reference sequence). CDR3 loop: CASSKAGGKNIQYF. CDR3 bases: TGTGCCAGTAGTAAGGCGGGAGGGAAAAACATTCAGTACTTC.

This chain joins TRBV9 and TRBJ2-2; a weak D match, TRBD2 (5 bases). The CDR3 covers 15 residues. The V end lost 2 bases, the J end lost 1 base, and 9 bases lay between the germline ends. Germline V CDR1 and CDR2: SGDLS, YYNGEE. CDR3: CASSVSSWNTGELFF. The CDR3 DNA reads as TGTGCCAGCAGCGTTTCTAGCTGGAACACCGGGGAGCTGTTTTTT.

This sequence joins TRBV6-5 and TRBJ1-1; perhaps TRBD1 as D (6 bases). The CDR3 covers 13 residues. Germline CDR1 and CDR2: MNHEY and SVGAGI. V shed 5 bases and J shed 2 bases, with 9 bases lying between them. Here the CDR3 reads CASSPRGNTEAFF. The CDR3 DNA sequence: TGTGCCAGCAGTCCCAGGGGAAACACTGAAGCTTTCTTT.

CDR3 DNA sequence: TGTGCTAGTGGTATACGGACAGTATGGTTGGTTTTTTATCCTGCCGCCAGAGCTTTCTTT. It is translated as CASGIRTVWLVFYPAARAFF. The chain joins TRBV12-5 to TRBJ1-1; possible D gene TRBD1, 6 bases. The CDR3 consists of 20 residues. V lost 5 bases and J 10 bases, leaving 38 bases between the germline ends. Germline values: CDR1 LGHNT, CDR2 FRNRAP.

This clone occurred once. The CDR3 loop is CATFLDAGANVLTF. The DNA of the CDR3 is TGTGCCACCTTTTTAGATGCTGGGGCCAACGTCCTGACTTTC. The chain employs TRBV6-1 and TRBJ2-6; D is ambiguous. V dropped 10 bases and J dropped 2 bases, with 12 bases sitting between them. The CDR3 consists of 14 residues. Germline-derived CDR1 and CDR2 are MNHNS and SASEGT.

CDR3 DNA sequence: TGTGCCAGTAGTATGAGAGGTTCGCACACAGATACGCAGTATTTT. The encoded protein is CASSMRGSHTDTQYF. The chain employs TRBV19 and TRBJ2-3; no clear D. Trimming took 3 bases from V and 2 from J, leaving 12 bases between them. The V gene's germline CDR1 is LNHDA and CDR2 SQIVND (reference sequence). The CDR3 loop spans 15 amino acids.

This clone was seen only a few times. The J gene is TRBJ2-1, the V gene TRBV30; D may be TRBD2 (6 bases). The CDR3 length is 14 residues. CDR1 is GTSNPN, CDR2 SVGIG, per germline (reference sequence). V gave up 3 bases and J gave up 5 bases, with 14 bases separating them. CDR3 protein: CAWSRGITNNEQFF. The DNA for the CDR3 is TGTGCCTGGAGCCGCGGGATTACAAACAATGAGCAGTTCTTC.

The CDR3 region is CASSEGLAGEQYF. CDR3 DNA: TGTGCCAGCAGTGAGGGACTAGCAGGGGAGCAGTACTTC. The V and J genes are TRBV27 and TRBJ2-7, with 9 bases fitting TRBD2. The ends lost 5 bases at V and 7 bases at J; junction bases unmatched: 6. The CDR3 length is 13 residues. Germline values: CDR1 MNHEY, CDR2 SMNVEV (reference sequence).

The chain's CDR3 is CASSLGQGNQPQHF. Here the CDR3 DNA reads TGTGCCAGCAGTCTTGGACAGGGGAATCAGCCCCAGCATTTT. The chain links TRBV27 to TRBJ1-5; 9 bases align to TRBD1. In germline, CDR1 is MNHEY, CDR2 SMNVEV (reference sequence). V shed 5 bases and J 4 bases; nucleotides not matched to a gene: 3. CDR3 length: 14 residues.

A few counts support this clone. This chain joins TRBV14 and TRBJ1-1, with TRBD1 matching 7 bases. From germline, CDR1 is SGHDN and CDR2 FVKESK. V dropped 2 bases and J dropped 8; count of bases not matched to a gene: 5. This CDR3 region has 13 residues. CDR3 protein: CASSQRETGEAFF. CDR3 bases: TGTGCCAGCAGCCAAAGGGAGACAGGGGAAGCTTTCTTT.

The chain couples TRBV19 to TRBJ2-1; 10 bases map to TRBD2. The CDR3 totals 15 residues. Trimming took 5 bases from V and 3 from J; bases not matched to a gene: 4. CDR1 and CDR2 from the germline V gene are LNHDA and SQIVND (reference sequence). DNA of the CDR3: TGTGCCAGTAGTGTCACTAGCGGGGACTACAATGAGCAGTTCTTC. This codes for CASSVTSGDYNEQFF.

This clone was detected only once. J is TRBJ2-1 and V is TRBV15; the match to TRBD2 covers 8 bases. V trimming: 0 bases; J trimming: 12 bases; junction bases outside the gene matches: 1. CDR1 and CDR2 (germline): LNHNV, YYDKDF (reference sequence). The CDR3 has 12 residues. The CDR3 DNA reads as TGTGCCACCAGCAGAGATCGGGAGGGGCAGTTCTTC. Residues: CATSRDREGQFF.

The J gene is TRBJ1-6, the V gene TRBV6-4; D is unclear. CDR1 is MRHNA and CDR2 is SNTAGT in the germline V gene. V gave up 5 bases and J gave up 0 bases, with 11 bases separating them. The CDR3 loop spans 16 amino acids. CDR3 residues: CASSSESSSYNSPLHF. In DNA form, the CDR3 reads TGTGCCAGCAGTAGTGAGTCAAGCTCCTATAATTCACCCCTCCACTTT.

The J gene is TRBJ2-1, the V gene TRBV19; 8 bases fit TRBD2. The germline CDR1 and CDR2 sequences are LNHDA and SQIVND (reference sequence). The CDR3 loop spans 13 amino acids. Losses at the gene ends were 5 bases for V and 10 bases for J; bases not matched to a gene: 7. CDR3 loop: CASSPGGAGEQFF. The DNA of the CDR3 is TGTGCCAGTAGTCCCGGGGGGGCAGGCGAGCAGTTCTTC. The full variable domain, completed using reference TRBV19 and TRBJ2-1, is DGGITQSPKYLFRKEGQNVTLSCEQNLNHDAMYWYRQDPGQGLRLIYYSQIVNDFQKGDIAEGYSVSREKKESFPLTVTSAQKNPTAFYLCASSPGGAGEQFFGPGTRLTVL.

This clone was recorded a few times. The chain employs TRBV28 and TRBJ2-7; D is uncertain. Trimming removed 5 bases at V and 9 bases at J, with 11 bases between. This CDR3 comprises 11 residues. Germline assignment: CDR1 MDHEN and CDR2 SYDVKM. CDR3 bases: TGTGCCAGCAGTACCACATATGCGCAGTACTTC. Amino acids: CASSTTYAQYF.

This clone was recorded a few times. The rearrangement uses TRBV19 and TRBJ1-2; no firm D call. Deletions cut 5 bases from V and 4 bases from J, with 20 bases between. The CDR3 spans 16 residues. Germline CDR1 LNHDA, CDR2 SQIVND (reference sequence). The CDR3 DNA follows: TGTGCCAGTAGTTTATCGAATTCATGGGCAGCCTATGGCTACACCTTC. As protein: CASSLSNSWAAYGYTF.

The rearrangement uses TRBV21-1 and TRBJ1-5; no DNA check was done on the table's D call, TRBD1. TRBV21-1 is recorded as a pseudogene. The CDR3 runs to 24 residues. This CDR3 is CASSNRAVLVAKPGQGVWGQPQHF. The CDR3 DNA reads TGTGCCAGCAGCAACAGGGCTGTTTTGGTGGCCAAACCGGGACAGGGCGTATGGGGTCAGCCCCAGCATTTT.

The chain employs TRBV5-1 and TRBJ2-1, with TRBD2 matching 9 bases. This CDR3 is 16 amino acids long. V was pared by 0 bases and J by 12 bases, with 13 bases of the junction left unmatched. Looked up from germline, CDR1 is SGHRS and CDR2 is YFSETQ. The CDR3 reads CASSLAGTSPSKGQFF. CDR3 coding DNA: TGCGCCAGCAGCTTGGCCGGGACTAGCCCCTCGAAGGGGCAGTTCTTC.

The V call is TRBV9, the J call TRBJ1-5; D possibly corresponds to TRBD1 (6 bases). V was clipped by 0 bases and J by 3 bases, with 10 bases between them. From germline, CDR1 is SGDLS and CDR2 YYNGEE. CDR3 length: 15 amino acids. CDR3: CASSVGQDHNQPQHF. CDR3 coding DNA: TGTGCCAGCAGCGTAGGACAGGACCACAATCAGCCCCAGCATTTT.

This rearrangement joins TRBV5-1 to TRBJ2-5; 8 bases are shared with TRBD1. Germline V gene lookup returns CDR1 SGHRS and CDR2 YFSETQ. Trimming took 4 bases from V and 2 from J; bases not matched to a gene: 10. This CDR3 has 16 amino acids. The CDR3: CASSLSRDRLQETQYF. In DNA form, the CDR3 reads TGCGCCAGCAGCCTTTCTAGGGACAGGCTACAAGAGACCCAGTACTTC.

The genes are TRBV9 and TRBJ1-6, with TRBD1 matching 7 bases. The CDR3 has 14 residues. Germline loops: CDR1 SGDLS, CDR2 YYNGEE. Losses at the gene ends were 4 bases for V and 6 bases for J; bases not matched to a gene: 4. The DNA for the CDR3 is TGTGCCAGCAGCTCGGGACAGAGTAATTCACCCCTCCACTTT. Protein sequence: CASSSGQSNSPLHF.

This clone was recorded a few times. Written as DNA, the CDR3 is TGTGCCAGTAGTATTGTCTCAGGTGAAAACTATGGCTACACCTTC. Its protein is CASSIVSGENYGYTF. The chain links TRBV19 to TRBJ1-2; D uncertain. The germline V gene has CDR1 LNHDA and CDR2 SQIVND (reference sequence). V gave up 3 bases and J gave up 2 bases, with 13 bases separating them. The CDR3 consists of 15 residues.

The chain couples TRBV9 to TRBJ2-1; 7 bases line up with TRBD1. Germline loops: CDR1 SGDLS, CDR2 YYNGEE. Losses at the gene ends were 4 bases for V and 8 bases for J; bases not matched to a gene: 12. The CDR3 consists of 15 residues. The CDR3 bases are TGTGCCAGCAGCCCCCGGACAGGAGTTCCCCATGAGCAGTTCTTC. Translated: CASSPRTGVPHEQFF.

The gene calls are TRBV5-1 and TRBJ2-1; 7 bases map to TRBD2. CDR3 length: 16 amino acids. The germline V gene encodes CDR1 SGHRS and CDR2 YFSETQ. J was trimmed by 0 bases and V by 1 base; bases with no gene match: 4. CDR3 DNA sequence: TGCGCCAGCAGCTTGAGCGGGGTTTACTCCTACAATGAGCAGTTCTTC. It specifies CASSLSGVYSYNEQFF. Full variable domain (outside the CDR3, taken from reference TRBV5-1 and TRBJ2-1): KAGVTQTPRYLIKTRGQQVTLSCSPISGHRSVSWYQQTPGQGLQFLFEYFSETQRNKGNFPGRFSGRQFSNSRSEMNVSTLELGDSALYLCASSLSGVYSYNEQFFGPGTRLTVL.